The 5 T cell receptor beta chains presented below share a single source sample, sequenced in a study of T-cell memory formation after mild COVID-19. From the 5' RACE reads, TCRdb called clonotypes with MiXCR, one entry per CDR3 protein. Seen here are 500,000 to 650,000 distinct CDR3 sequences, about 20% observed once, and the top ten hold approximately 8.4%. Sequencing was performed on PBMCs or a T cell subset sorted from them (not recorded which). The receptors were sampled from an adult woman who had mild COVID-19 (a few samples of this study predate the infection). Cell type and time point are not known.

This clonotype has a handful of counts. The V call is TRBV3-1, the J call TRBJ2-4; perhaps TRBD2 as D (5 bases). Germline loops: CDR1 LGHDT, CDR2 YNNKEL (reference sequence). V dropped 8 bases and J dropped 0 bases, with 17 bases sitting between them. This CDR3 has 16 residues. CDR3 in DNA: TGTGCCAGCTCAACCCTTGGGAGAAAAGCCAAAAACATTCAGTACTTC. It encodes CASSTLGRKAKNIQYF.

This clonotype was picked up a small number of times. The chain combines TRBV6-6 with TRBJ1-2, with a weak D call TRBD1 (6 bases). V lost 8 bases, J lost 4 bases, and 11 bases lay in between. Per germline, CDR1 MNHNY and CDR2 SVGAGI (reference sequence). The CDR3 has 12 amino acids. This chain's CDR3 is CASQGMGYGYTF. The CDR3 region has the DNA TGTGCCAGCCAGGGGATGGGCTATGGCTACACCTTC.

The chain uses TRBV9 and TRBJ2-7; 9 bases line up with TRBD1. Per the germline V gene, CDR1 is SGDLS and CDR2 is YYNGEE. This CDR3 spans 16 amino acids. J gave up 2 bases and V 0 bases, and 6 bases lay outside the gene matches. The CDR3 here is CASSVDTGTGTYEQYF. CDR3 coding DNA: TGTGCCAGCAGCGTAGATACCGGGACAGGGACCTACGAGCAGTACTTC. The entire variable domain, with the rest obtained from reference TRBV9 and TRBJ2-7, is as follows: DSGVTQTPKHLITATGQRVTLRCSPRSGDLSVYWYQQSLDQGLQFLIQYYNGEERAKGNILERFSAQQFPDLHSELNLSSLELGDSALYFCASSVDTGTGTYEQYFGPGTRLTVT.

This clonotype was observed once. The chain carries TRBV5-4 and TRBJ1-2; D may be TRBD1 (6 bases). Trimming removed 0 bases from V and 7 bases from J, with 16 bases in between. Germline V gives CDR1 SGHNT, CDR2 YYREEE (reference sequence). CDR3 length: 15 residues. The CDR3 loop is CASSLAGRGARGYTF. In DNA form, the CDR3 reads TGTGCCAGCAGCTTGGCTGGGAGGGGGGCTCGTGGCTACACCTTC.

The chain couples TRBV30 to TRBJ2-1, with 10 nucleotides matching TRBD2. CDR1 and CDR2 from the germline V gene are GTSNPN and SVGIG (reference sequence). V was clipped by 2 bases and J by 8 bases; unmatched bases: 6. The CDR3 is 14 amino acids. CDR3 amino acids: CAWSSTSGIDEQFF. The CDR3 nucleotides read TGTGCCTGGAGTTCTACTAGCGGGATCGATGAGCAGTTCTTC.